The rows below give T cell receptor beta chains drawn from one sample of a study of identical twins. TCRdb re-called the 5' RACE reads with MiXCR, one entry per CDR3 protein. The profile shows 600,000 to 800,000 distinct CDR3 sequences, around 21% of them singletons. These data also formed part of another study, on T cells expressing NK-cell markers.

What was sequenced was PBMCs. The receptors come from a woman under 30 in good health. CDR3s include the opening cysteine and the closing phenylalanine or tryptophan. Each record gives: D gene, J gene, V gene, clone size, CDR3 protein, CDR3 DNA. D genes are given only for firm matches. The listing skips clone size in some rows; elsewhere it reads once, few, many or a size class.

NA TRBJ1-1 TRBV29-1 NA CSVEVQTNTEAFF TGCAGCGTTGAAGTACAGACGAACACTGAAGCTTTCTTT
NA TRBJ2-1 TRBV7-2 NA CASTPPGRYNEQFF TGTGCCAGCACCCCCCCGGGGCGGTACAATGAGCAGTTCTTC
TRBD1 TRBJ1-5 TRBV5-1 many CASSSQPGQQNQPQHF TGCGCCAGCAGTTCTCAACCGGGACAGCAGAATCAGCCCCAGCATTTT
NA TRBJ2-3 TRBV30 NA CAWRRNPTDTQYF TGTGCCTGGAGGAGGAACCCCACAGATACGCAGTATTTT
TRBD2 TRBJ2-1 TRBV9 many CASSLAGGTHNEQFF TGTGCCAGCAGCCTAGCGGGAGGAACCCACAATGAGCAGTTCTTC
NA TRBJ2-5 TRBV12-3/TRBV12-4 NA CAFSPSRLRSGGQGETQYF TGTGCCTTCAGTCCATCCCGGCTTCGGTCTGGGGGGCAAGGAGAGACCCAGTACTTC
NA TRBJ2-6 TRBV6-1 NA CASSARGGSAGANVLTF TGTGCCAGCAGTGCGAGAGGGGGGTCGGCTGGGGCCAACGTCCTGACTTTC
NA TRBJ2-3 TRBV20-1 few CSARGGGFTDTQYF TGCAGTGCTAGAGGTGGGGGGTTCACAGATACGCAGTATTTT
NA TRBJ2-1 TRBV29-1 few CSVEVESSYNEQFF TGCAGCGTTGAGGTCGAAAGCTCCTACAATGAGCAGTTCTTC
NA TRBJ2-1 TRBV12-3/TRBV12-4 many CASSPDKRNEQFF TGTGCCAGCAGTCCGGACAAGCGCAATGAGCAGTTCTTC
TRBD1 TRBJ2-1 TRBV18 few CASSPQQGAWGGTYNEQFF TGTGCCAGCTCACCACAACAGGGGGCATGGGGCGGAACCTACAATGAGCAGTTCTTC